Presented here are 10 T cell receptor beta chains from one specimen sequenced in a study of graft-versus-host responses after intestinal transplantation. Produced via immunoSEQ multiplex PCR; TCRdb's table is partial and in-frame only. The sample records fewer than 130,000 clones, around 93% being singletons. No antigen has been assigned to these receptors. The sample was unstimulated CD8+ T cells sorted from spleen or lymph node cells, taken before intestinal transplant. The receptors come from a human donor who received an intestinal transplant.

This chain uses TRBV4-1 with TRBJ1-2; TRBD1 is a possible D gene (6 bases). This CDR3 is built from 14 residues. V dropped 0 bases and J dropped 5 bases, with 10 bases sitting between them. Germline lookup yields CDR1 MGHRA and CDR2 YSYEKL. The CDR3 sequence: CASSQEGHQYGYTF. DNA for the CDR3: TGCGCCAGCAGCCAAGAGGGACACCAGTATGGCTACACCTTC.

The chain is built from TRBV27 and TRBJ2-7; TRBD2 is a possible D gene (5 bases). The CDR3 is 14 residues long. Trimming cost V 2 bases and J 2 bases, with 10 bases left between them. Germline loops: CDR1 MNHEY, CDR2 SMNVEV (reference sequence). The CDR3 region has the DNA TGTGCCAGCAGTTTAGCAGGACTGACCTACGAGCAGTACTTC. It yields the protein CASSLAGLTYEQYF.

This chain connects TRBV29-1 to TRBJ2-7; D is undetermined. Trimming took off 3 bases at V and 5 bases at J, with 14 bases between the two ends. This CDR3 contains 13 residues. Germline values: CDR1 SQVTM, CDR2 ANQGSEA. CDR3 region: CSVEEGKAHEQYF. The CDR3 DNA reads as TGCAGCGTTGAGGAAGGGAAAGCCCACGAGCAGTACTTC.

The rearrangement joins TRBV15 to TRBJ1-2; 10 bases are a match to TRBD1. This CDR3 contains 16 residues. J was trimmed by 4 bases and V by 3 bases; bases with no gene match: 8. Per the germline V gene, CDR1 is LNHNV and CDR2 is YYDKDF (reference sequence). The CDR3: CATSRAPGQGTYGYTF. As DNA, the CDR3 is TGTGCCACCAGCAGGGCTCCGGGACAGGGGACCTATGGCTACACCTTC.

The rearrangement joins TRBV30 to TRBJ2-7; 8 nucleotides line up with TRBD1. The junction had 13 bases not matched to a gene; V was cut back by 4 bases and J by 2 bases. Germline V lookup: CDR1 GTSNPN, CDR2 SVGIG (reference sequence). The CDR3 has 16 amino acids. Here the CDR3 reads CAWTPPDRGHPYEQYF. DNA of the CDR3: TGTGCCTGGACCCCCCCCGACAGGGGTCACCCCTACGAGCAGTACTTC. The variable domain in full, with the rest retrieved from reference TRBV30 and TRBJ2-7, is SQTIHQWPATLVQPVGSPLSLECTVEGTSNPNLYWYRQAAGRGLQLLFYSVGIGQISSEVPQNLSASRPQDRQFILSSKKLLLSDSGFYLCAWTPPDRGHPYEQYFGPGTRLTVT.

The V and J genes are TRBV27 and TRBJ1-5; weak D call: TRBD1 (6 bases). Germline values: CDR1 MNHEY, CDR2 SMNVEV (reference sequence). This CDR3 spans 14 amino acids. V was shortened by 5 bases and J by 0 bases, with 8 bases between the two germline ends. The CDR3 loop reads CASSQGNSNQPQHF. The CDR3 nucleotides are TGTGCCAGCAGTCAGGGGAATAGCAATCAGCCCCAGCATTTT.

This chain joins TRBV27 and TRBJ2-7; D gene uncertain. The length of the CDR3 is 16 residues. V lost 0 bases, J lost 2 bases, and 14 bases lay in between. Germline CDR1 reads MNHEY; CDR2 reads SMNVEV (reference sequence). The CDR3 DNA follows: TGTGCCAGCAGTTTATCAAACGACCTCTACCCCTACGAGCAGTACTTC. As protein: CASSLSNDLYPYEQYF.

The J gene is TRBJ2-7, the V gene TRBV6-5; 7 bases fit TRBD2. The germline V gene encodes CDR1 MNHEY and CDR2 SVGAGI. This CDR3 region has 16 residues. Trimming at V came to 2 bases and at J to 4 bases, leaving 11 bases not matched to a gene. DNA of the CDR3: TGTGCCAGCAGTTACGGCACTAGCGAAAGACCTTACGAGCAGTACTTC. Amino acid sequence: CASSYGTSERPYEQYF.

The chain has TRBV6-1 and TRBJ2-1; 7 nucleotides agree with TRBD2. Germline values: CDR1 MNHNS, CDR2 SASEGT. This CDR3 has 16 amino acids. Trimming took 0 bases from V and 4 from J; bases not matched to a gene: 6. CDR3 amino acids: CASSEARASGYNEQFF. The CDR3 DNA sequence: TGTGCCAGCAGTGAAGCTAGAGCTAGCGGATACAATGAGCAGTTCTTC.

The chain couples TRBV25-1 to TRBJ1-5; TRBD1 matches 7 bases. Unmatched junction bases numbered 6, after V lost 5 bases and J lost 5 bases. The CDR3 totals 14 residues. Germline lookup yields CDR1 MGHDK and CDR2 SYGVNS. CDR3 region: CASSSDRFDQPQHF. The CDR3 DNA follows: TGTGCCAGCAGTTCGGACAGGTTCGATCAGCCCCAGCATTTT.